The sequence of this T cell receptor beta chain was determined in a study of cytomegalovirus exposure and HLA in healthy donors. With 60 Vbeta and 13 Jbeta primers, the PCR was carried out. The repertoire was sequenced with immunoSEQ multiplex PCR; TCRdb's copy has only in-frame clones and lacks some. The table shows approximately 40,000 clones, with roughly 88% occurring only once. This clonotype was obtained from a woman aged 35 to 49 in good health and CMV-seropositive. The material sequenced was PBMCs.

CDR3 residues: CASSARQTSNQPQHF. CDR3 coding DNA: TGTGCCAGCAGTGCCCGACAGACTAGCAATCAGCCCCAGCATTTT. The chain couples TRBV2 to TRBJ1-5; perhaps TRBD1 as D (5 bases). The CDR3 sequence is 15 residues long. Per the germline V gene, CDR1 is SNHLY and CDR2 is FYNNEI. The V end lost 4 bases, the J end lost 0 bases, and 10 bases lay between the germline ends. Looking up the rest from reference TRBV2 and TRBJ1-5 gives the full variable domain: EPEVTQTPSHQVTQMGQEVILRCVPISNHLYFYWYRQILGQKVEFLVSFYNNEISEKSEIFDDQFSVERPDGSNFTLKIRSTKLEDSAMYFCASSARQTSNQPQHFGDGTRLSIL.